This T cell receptor (beta chain) was sequenced in a study of blood T cells in healthy people across ages. Whole-study results and caveats: Per-million-T-cell TCR beta diversity fell roughly linearly with age.

Combining a sample-barcoded 5' primer with a J-beta primer mix, a second PCR ran for 7 to 11 cycles. TCRdb fed the 5' RACE reads into MiXCR, producing one record per CDR3 protein. This sample has 700,000 to 950,000 distinct CDR3 sequences; roughly 47% occur once, and the top ten carry approximately 22%. A remark on this clonotype: Its target is unknown.

The source of this sequence is a woman aged 55-75 years in good health. The sequencing input was blood.

For the CDR3, the DNA is TGTGCCAGCAGCTTAGCGTTGATAACAGATACGCAGTATTTT. This encodes CASSLALITDTQYF. The rearrangement links TRBV7-2 to TRBJ2-3; no clear D gene. The ends were cut back, 0 bases at V and 3 bases at J, with 7 bases in the middle. This CDR3 is built from 14 residues. Germline V CDR1 and CDR2: SGHTA, FQGNSA. The full variable domain, in which reference TRBV7-2 and TRBJ2-3 provide the parts outside the CDR3, is GAGVSQSPSNKVTEKGKDVELRCDPISGHTALYWYRQSLGQGLEFLIYFQGNSAPDKSGLPSDRFSAERTGGSVSTLTIQRTQQEDSAVYLCASSLALITDTQYFGPGTRLTVL.